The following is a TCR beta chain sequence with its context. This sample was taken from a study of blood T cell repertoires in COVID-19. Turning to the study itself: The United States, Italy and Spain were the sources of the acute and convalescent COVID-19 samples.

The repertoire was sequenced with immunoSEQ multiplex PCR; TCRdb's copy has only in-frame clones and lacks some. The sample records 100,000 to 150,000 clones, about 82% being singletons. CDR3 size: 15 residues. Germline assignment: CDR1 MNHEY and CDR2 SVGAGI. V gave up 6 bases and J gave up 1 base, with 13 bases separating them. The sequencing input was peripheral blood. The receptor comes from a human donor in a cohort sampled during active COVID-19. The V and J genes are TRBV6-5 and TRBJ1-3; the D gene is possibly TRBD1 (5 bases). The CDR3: CASSQNRKSGNTIYF. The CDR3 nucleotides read TGTGCCAGCAGCCAAAACAGGAAATCTGGAAACACCATATATTTT.